The clone carrying this T cell receptor beta chain was counted at least ten times. The antigen is undetermined. The data originate from a study of response to subunit inactivated influenza vaccine. TCRdb processed the RT-PCR reads anew with MiXCR; each CDR3 protein has one entry. The sample carries 650,000 to 700,000 distinct CDR3 sequences, roughly 14% recorded once. Study outcomes and limitations: The authors put forward the suggestion that each seasonal influenza vaccination may bring in only a limited number of new T cells.

The receptor's source is a man aged 45-60 years who received an inactivated influenza vaccine. Specimen: PBMCs from blood, collected about 11 days after vaccination.

CDR3 protein: CASSLGTLYTEAFF. CDR3 DNA: TGTGCCAGCAGCTTAGGGACACTCTACACTGAAGCTTTCTTT. The chain couples TRBV7-8 to TRBJ1-1; a possible D gene is TRBD1 (5 bases). With 1 base removed from V and 3 bases from J, the gap between germline ends came to 9 bases. Per the germline V gene, CDR1 is SGHVS and CDR2 is FQNEAQ. The CDR3 covers 14 residues.